These 16 T cell receptor beta chains came from one sample sequenced in a study of blood T cells in healthy people across ages. Primers used in a second PCR of about 6 to 11 cycles were a sample-barcoded 5' primer and a J-beta primer mix. MiXCR, run by TCRdb on the 5' RACE reads, gives a single entry per CDR3 protein. Of 700,000 to 900,000 distinct CDR3 sequences listed, approximately 55% are singletons. The sample was blood. Receptor source: a man older than 75 in good health.

The chain has TRBV10-3 and TRBJ2-5, with 7 nucleotides matching TRBD2. The CDR3 runs to 16 residues. Germline V gene lookup returns CDR1 ENHRY and CDR2 SYGVKD. V lost 0 bases to trimming and J lost 0 bases; unmatched junction nucleotides: 4. DNA for the CDR3: TGTGCCATCAGTGAGTCGGGAGGGACTAACCAAGAGACCCAGTACTTC. It is translated as CAISESGGTNQETQYF.

The chain uses TRBV10-2 and TRBJ2-1; the D gene is possibly TRBD2 (7 bases). CDR1 and CDR2 from the germline V gene are WSHSY and SAAADI. The length of the CDR3 is 14 residues. V was pared by 8 bases and J by 10 bases, with 21 bases between. In nucleotides, the CDR3 is TGCGCCAGCGCCTCGGGGGGCACAGGTTACGAGCAGTTCTTC. Translated, it gives CASASGGTGYEQFF.

The genes are TRBV7-9 and TRBJ2-1; 16 nucleotides line up with TRBD2. Trimming took 8 bases from V and 0 from J; bases not matched to a gene: 7. The CDR3 has 18 residues. Germline V gives CDR1 SEHNR, CDR2 FQNEAQ (reference sequence). In nucleotides, the CDR3 is TGTGCCAGCTTGGCGGGGACTAGCGGGAGGGCCTCCTACAATGAGCAGTTCTTC. Encoded protein: CASLAGTSGRASYNEQFF.

The gene calls are TRBV27 and TRBJ2-1, with D possibly being TRBD2 (5 bases). Germline V gene data show CDR1 as MNHEY and CDR2 as SMNVEV (reference sequence). V lost 5 bases and J lost 8, with 22 bases in between. The CDR3 runs to 16 residues. The DNA for the CDR3 is TGTGCCAGCAGTCCCAGAGCGGTCTTAGGTGAAGATGAGCAGTTCTTC. Protein: CASSPRAVLGEDEQFF.

The chain recombines TRBV5-1 with TRBJ2-1, with 8 positions matching TRBD2. Germline assignment: CDR1 SGHRS and CDR2 YFSETQ. Germline trimming cut 7 bases from V and 5 bases from J; bases unmatched to any gene: 14. This CDR3 is built from 16 residues. The DNA of the CDR3 is TGCGCCAGCGGACTAGCCCCGGGAGGTCCCAACAATGAGCAGTTCTTC. As protein: CASGLAPGGPNNEQFF.

The chain combines TRBV29-1 with TRBJ2-3; D might be TRBD2 (6 bases). This CDR3 is built from 12 residues. The germline V gene has CDR1 SQVTM and CDR2 ANQGSEA. Trimming took off 4 bases at V and 4 bases at J, with 9 bases between the two ends. CDR3 nucleotide sequence: TGCAGCGTTGCAGCGGGCCCAGATACGCAGTATTTT. Translation: CSVAAGPDTQYF.

This clonotype was seen a handful of times. The V and J genes are TRBV13 and TRBJ1-2, with D tentatively TRBD1 (5 bases). V lost 7 bases and J 1 base, leaving 19 bases between the germline ends. The germline CDR1 and CDR2 sequences are PRHDT and FYEKMQ (reference sequence). The CDR3 length is 16 residues. CDR3 in DNA: TGTGCCAGCAATCCAGCTGGGGTGGGGCTTAACTATGGCTACACCTTC. It yields the protein CASNPAGVGLNYGYTF.

This clonotype appeared a few times. The chain links TRBV5-1 to TRBJ2-7; 8 bases are a match to TRBD1. CDR1 is SGHRS and CDR2 is YFSETQ in the germline V gene. The CDR3 spans 14 residues. Trimming cost V 7 bases and J 5 bases; bases outside gene matches: 11. CDR3 bases: TGCGCCAGCGGCACCACGACAGGGGCCCACGAGCAGTACTTC. It translates to CASGTTTGAHEQYF.

V and J are TRBV7-3 and TRBJ2-6; either TRBD1 or TRBD2 may supply D (5 bases each). Germline CDR1 is SGHTA and CDR2 is FQGTGA. The CDR3 loop spans 19 amino acids. Trimming removed 5 bases from V and 0 bases from J, with 20 bases in between. This CDR3 is CASSPNRGYRYSGANVLTF. CDR3 nucleotide sequence: TGTGCCAGCAGCCCCAACCGGGGCTACCGGTACTCTGGGGCCAACGTCCTGACTTTC.

This chain links TRBV9 with TRBJ2-3; D gene unclear. Trimming pared 0 bases from V and 4 bases from J, leaving 9 bases between. The CDR3 loop spans 14 amino acids. From germline, CDR1 is SGDLS and CDR2 YYNGEE. DNA of the CDR3: TGTGCCAGCAGCGTAGCTCCCGGAGCAGATACGCAGTATTTT. Translated: CASSVAPGADTQYF.

The rearrangement links TRBV20-1 to TRBJ2-5; TRBD2 agrees at 11 bases. This CDR3 has 12 residues. J was trimmed by 4 bases and V by 7 bases; bases with no gene match: 2. Germline lookup yields CDR1 DFQATT and CDR2 SNEGSKA (reference sequence). In DNA, the CDR3 is TGCAGTGTAACTAGCGGGAGAGAGACCCAGTACTTC. Translated: CSVTSGRETQYF.

The chain uses TRBV12-3 or TRBV12-4 and TRBJ2-1; 13 positions agree with TRBD2. The junction had 7 bases not matched to a gene; V was cut back by 6 bases and J by 8 bases. The CDR3 is 15 residues long. CDR3 sequence reads: CASSRLAGGQDEQFF. CDR3 nucleotides: TGTGCCAGCAGCCGACTAGCGGGAGGACAGGATGAGCAGTTCTTC.

This clonotype was seen only a few times. The rearrangement links TRBV20-1 to TRBJ2-1; 10 bases agree with TRBD2. After removal of 3 bases from V and 9 bases from J, the junction contained 5 bases not matched to a gene. CDR3 size: 13 residues. Germline values: CDR1 DFQATT, CDR2 SNEGSKA (reference sequence). Written as DNA, the CDR3 is TGCAGTGCTAGGGCTAGCGGGAGTGGTGAGCAGTTCTTC. As protein: CSARASGSGEQFF.

This clonotype was seen a handful of times. The chain is built from TRBV20-1 and TRBJ2-4; unclear D gene. This CDR3 contains 15 residues. Germline CDR1 DFQATT, CDR2 SNEGSKA (reference sequence). V lost 6 bases, J lost 0 bases, and 15 bases lay in between. CDR3 sequence (DNA): TGCAGTGCCCCTCCCAGAGACCTAGCCAAAAACATTCAGTACTTC. It encodes CSAPPRDLAKNIQYF.

This chain connects TRBV10-2 to TRBJ1-1; 7 nucleotides align to TRBD1. The CDR3 is 16 amino acids. Germline trimming cut 10 bases from V and 0 bases from J; bases unmatched to any gene: 14. The germline V gene has CDR1 WSHSY and CDR2 SAAADI. CDR3 sequence (DNA): TGCGCCACCACGACAGGGACACGGAGCATGAACACTGAAGCTTTCTTT. It translates to CATTTGTRSMNTEAFF.

In this sample, this clonotype turned up a few times. J is TRBJ2-5 and V is TRBV5-1; perhaps D is TRBD1 or TRBD2 (5 bases each). This CDR3 is 14 amino acids long. CDR1 is SGHRS and CDR2 is YFSETQ in the germline V gene. Trimming took off 5 bases at V and 1 base at J, with 12 bases between the two ends. CDR3 in DNA: TGCGCCAGCAGGAACGTTGGGGGCCAAGAGACCCAGTACTTC. Protein product: CASRNVGGQETQYF. Combining the CDR3 with reference TRBV5-1 and TRBJ2-5 gives the whole variable domain KAGVTQTPRYLIKTRGQQVTLSCSPISGHRSVSWYQQTPGQGLQFLFEYFSETQRNKGNFPGRFSGRQFSNSRSEMNVSTLELGDSALYLCASRNVGGQETQYFGPGTRLLVL.